These 19 T cell receptor beta chains came from one sample sequenced in a study of cytomegalovirus exposure and HLA in healthy donors (dated 2017 in TCRdb). The library was built by means of the immunoSEQ multiplex PCR assay. The multiplex PCR relied on a mix of 60 forward primers for TCR Vbeta segments and 13 reverse primers for TCR Jbeta segments. TCRdb retrieved this table from immuneACCESS and kept in-frame rearrangements only. Not all clones are present; in checked studies, unresolved V genes account for under half, and no reason is known for the remainder. Present in this sample are about 130,000 clones, approximately 84% of which were seen just once. The ten largest clones capture approximately 3% of the sample. The sequenced material came from PBMCs. Source of these receptors: a boy aged 2 to 10 in good health and CMV-seronegative.

The CDR3 protein is CASSVGVGEGDTQYF. The CDR3 DNA follows: TGTGCCAGCAGCGTAGGGGTGGGCGAGGGAGATACGCAGTATTTT. This chain uses TRBV9 with TRBJ2-3, with D possibly being TRBD2 (5 bases). Trimming cost V 0 bases and J 5 bases, with 13 bases left between them. The CDR3 covers 15 residues. Germline V gene sequence: CDR1 SGDLS, CDR2 YYNGEE.

The chain uses TRBV4-2 and TRBJ2-1; 10 bases are a match to TRBD2. The germline gives CDR1 LGHNA, CDR2 YNFKEQ. The CDR3 runs 15 residues. V gave up 4 bases and J gave up 6 bases; unmatched junction bases: 6. The CDR3 DNA reads as TGTGCCAGCAGCCCAGGGACTAGCGATATCAATGAGCAGTTCTTC. The encoded protein is CASSPGTSDINEQFF.

This clone was seen once. The J gene is TRBJ1-5, the V gene TRBV27, with a tentative D call TRBD1 (5 bases). Germline V gives CDR1 MNHEY, CDR2 SMNVEV (reference sequence). Trimming took off 6 bases at V and 8 bases at J, with 17 bases between the two ends. CDR3 length equals 14 residues. CDR3 residues: CASSPGPYWEPQHF. CDR3 DNA sequence: TGTGCCAGCAGCCCAGGGCCCTACTGGGAGCCCCAGCATTTT.

The chain has TRBV9 and TRBJ2-3, with TRBD1 matching over 10 bases. The CDR3 is 14 residues long. The germline V gene has CDR1 SGDLS and CDR2 YYNGEE. Unmatched junction bases numbered 4, after V lost 5 bases and J lost 4 bases. For the CDR3, the DNA is TGTGCCAGCAGAGCCGGGACAGGGGCAGATACGCAGTATTTT. This encodes CASRAGTGADTQYF.

This chain uses TRBV4-2 with TRBJ2-7; 8 nucleotides agree with TRBD2. Losses at the gene ends were 0 bases for V and 2 bases for J; bases not matched to a gene: 3. Germline V gene lookup returns CDR1 LGHNA and CDR2 YNFKEQ. This CDR3 has 15 amino acids. CDR3 nucleotides: TGTGCCAGCAGCCAAGATGGCGGGGGGCCCTACGAGCAGTACTTC. Amino acids: CASSQDGGGPYEQYF.

The rearrangement links TRBV4-1 to TRBJ2-7; TRBD2 might be the D (6 bases). The CDR3 has 16 residues. CDR1 and CDR2 from the germline V gene are MGHRA and YSYEKL. V lost 0 bases to trimming and J lost 3 bases, with 15 bases between them. CDR3 region: CASSQDMGGRIYEQYV. CDR3 sequence (DNA): TGCGCCAGCAGCCAAGATATGGGGGGACGGATCTACGAGCAGTACGTC.

The rearrangement uses TRBV11-3 and TRBJ1-3; possibly TRBD1 for D (6 bases). The germline gives CDR1 SGHNT, CDR2 YENEEA. The germline V and J ends were trimmed by 5 bases and 0 bases, with 8 bases remaining between them. CDR3 length equals 14 residues. The CDR3 nucleotides are TGTGCCAGCAGCGGACAGAGCTCTGGAAACACCATATATTTT. This encodes CASSGQSSGNTIYF. Full variable domain (remainder filled in from reference TRBV11-3 and TRBJ1-3): EAGVVQSPRYKIIEKKQPVAFWCNPISGHNTLYWYLQNLGQGPELLIRYENEEAVDDSQLPKDRFSAERLKGVDSTLKIQPAELGDSAVYLCASSGQSSGNTIYFGEGSWLTVV.

The chain recombines TRBV15 with TRBJ1-6, with D possibly matching TRBD1 (5 bases). Germline values: CDR1 LNHNV, CDR2 YYDKDF (reference sequence). The CDR3 is 13 amino acids. Trimming took off 8 bases at V and 14 bases at J, with 19 bases between the two ends. CDR3 DNA: TGTGCCACCGGGGGGTTCCCCATAGGAACCCTCCACTTT. As protein: CATGGFPIGTLHF.

CDR3 amino acids: CASSQGTLEADTQYF. The CDR3 nucleotides are TGTGCCAGCAGCCAAGGTACCCTCGAGGCAGATACGCAGTATTTT. This sequence joins TRBV4-2 and TRBJ2-3; D uncertain. The length of the CDR3 is 15 residues. The V end was cut by 1 base, the J end by 4 bases, with 12 bases between. Germline V gene data show CDR1 as LGHNA and CDR2 as YNFKEQ.

This chain uses TRBV11-3 with TRBJ2-5; no clear D gene. TRBJ2-7 explains the end of the DNA better; the J call may be wrong. Germline CDR1 SGHNT, CDR2 YENEEA. The CDR3 is 13 residues long. CDR3 sequence reads: CASSLDRDYEQYF. Written as DNA, the CDR3 is TGTGCCAGCAGCTTAGACAGAGACTACGAGCAGTACTTC.

The V gene is TRBV29-1, the J gene TRBJ2-2; D may be TRBD1 (6 bases). V was shortened by 0 bases and J by 2 bases, with 13 bases between the two germline ends. The CDR3 extends over 16 amino acids. Germline V gene lookup returns CDR1 SQVTM and CDR2 ANQGSEA. The DNA for the CDR3 is TGCAGCGTTGAAGAACTCACAGGGTCTAACACCGGGGAGCTGTTTTTT. Its protein is CSVEELTGSNTGELFF.

In this sample, this clone turned up once. The genes are TRBV7-9 and TRBJ2-5; D might be TRBD1 (6 bases). Trimming pared 7 bases from V and 0 bases from J, leaving 6 bases between. The CDR3 loop spans 12 amino acids. Looked up from germline, CDR1 is SEHNR and CDR2 is FQNEAQ (reference sequence). This chain's CDR3 is CASTGDQETQYF. The CDR3 DNA is TGTGCCAGCACAGGGGACCAAGAGACCCAGTACTTC.

The CDR3 sequence is CASSQEGAGVETQYF. CDR3 nucleotides: TGCGCCAGCAGCCAAGAAGGCGCAGGGGTAGAGACCCAGTACTTC. The genes are TRBV4-3 and TRBJ2-5, with D possibly matching TRBD1 (6 bases). With 0 bases removed from V and 4 bases from J, the gap between germline ends came to 12 bases. Germline CDR1 and CDR2: LGHNA and YSLEER. This CDR3 is built from 15 residues.

The genes are TRBV9 and TRBJ1-3, with D maybe TRBD1 (6 bases). With 7 bases removed from V and 2 bases from J, the gap between germline ends came to 13 bases. Germline V gene data show CDR1 as SGDLS and CDR2 as YYNGEE. The CDR3 contains 14 residues. CDR3 in amino acids: CASRPGVAGNTIYF. In DNA, the CDR3 is TGTGCCAGCCGTCCAGGGGTAGCTGGAAACACCATATATTTT.

The V call is TRBV7-3, the J call TRBJ1-1, with D tentatively TRBD1 (6 bases). Trimming removed 5 bases from V and 7 bases from J, with 17 bases in between. Germline-derived CDR1 and CDR2 are SGHTA and FQGTGA. There are 14 residues in the CDR3. Here the CDR3 reads CASSINVGQSEAFF. The CDR3 DNA sequence: TGTGCCAGCAGCATCAACGTAGGACAGAGTGAAGCTTTCTTT.

This rearrangement joins TRBV10-3 to TRBJ1-2, with 7 bases aligning to TRBD1. The germline CDR1 and CDR2 sequences are ENHRY and SYGVKD. The CDR3 contains 14 residues. Losses at the gene ends were 4 bases for V and 2 bases for J; bases not matched to a gene: 4. CDR3 in amino acids: CAISVAGGNYGYTF. In DNA form, the CDR3 reads TGTGCCATCAGTGTCGCAGGGGGGAACTATGGCTACACCTTC.

This clone turned up a few times. CDR3 sequence reads: CASSQRPGGAYNEQFF. The CDR3 nucleotides read TGTGCCAGCAGCCAACGCCCCGGGGGTGCCTACAATGAGCAGTTCTTC. The chain links TRBV4-2 to TRBJ2-1; D might be TRBD2 (6 bases). The CDR3 covers 16 residues. Germline CDR1 is LGHNA and CDR2 is YNFKEQ. V gave up 2 bases and J gave up 2 bases, with 13 bases separating them.

A note on this clone: This CDR3 is missing its conserved last phenylalanine or tryptophan, likely due to a read error. Because the CDR3's place on the DNA is in doubt, the DNA is left out and the CDR3 is given as listed by TCRdb. The chain carries TRBV7-9 and TRBJ1-4; TRBD1, the D gene given by the table, was not confirmed from the DNA. Germline lookup yields CDR1 SEHNR and CDR2 FQNEAQ (reference sequence). The CDR3 contains 11 residues when both ends are counted. The CDR3 here is CASSPYDRAAR.

The chain has TRBV30 and TRBJ2-5; 8 bases fit TRBD1. Germline loops: CDR1 GTSNPN, CDR2 SVGIG (reference sequence). Trimming removed 1 base from V and 5 bases from J; junction bases left unmatched: 6. This CDR3 is 14 amino acids long. The chain's CDR3 is CAWSAQGARETQYF. CDR3 nucleotides: TGTGCCTGGAGTGCCCAGGGGGCGCGGGAGACCCAGTACTTC.